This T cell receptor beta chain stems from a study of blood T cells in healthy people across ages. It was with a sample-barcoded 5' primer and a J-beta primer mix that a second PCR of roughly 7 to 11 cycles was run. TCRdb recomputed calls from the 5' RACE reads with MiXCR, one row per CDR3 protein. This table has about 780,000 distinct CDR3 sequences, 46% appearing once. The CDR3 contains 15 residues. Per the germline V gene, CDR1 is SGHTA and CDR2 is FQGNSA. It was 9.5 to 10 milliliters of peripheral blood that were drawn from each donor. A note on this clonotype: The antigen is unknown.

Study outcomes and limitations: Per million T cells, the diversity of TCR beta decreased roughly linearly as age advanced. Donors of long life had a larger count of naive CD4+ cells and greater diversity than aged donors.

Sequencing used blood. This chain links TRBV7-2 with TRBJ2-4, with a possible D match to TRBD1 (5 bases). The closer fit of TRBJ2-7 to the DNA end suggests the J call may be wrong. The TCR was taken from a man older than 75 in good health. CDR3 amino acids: CASSLAGAPSAEQYF. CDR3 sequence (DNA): TGTGCCAGCAGCTTAGCAGGGGCACCTAGTGCCGAGCAGTACTTC.